This T cell receptor (beta chain) was identified in a study of OX40 agonist ivuxolimab in advanced cancers. Study-wide context: The costimulatory receptor OX40 (CD134) was targeted by ivuxolimab, a fully human IgG2 agonistic monoclonal antibody. Intravenous ivuxolimab was administered to patients every 2 weeks at six dose levels: 0.01, 0.1, 0.3, 1.5, 3 and 10 mg/kg. Of the roughly 52 dose-escalation patients, hepatocellular carcinoma was present in some 19, melanoma in approximately 15, renal cell carcinoma in 9 and head and neck cancer in 9. The dose-escalation cohort was 82.7% male with a mean age of approximately 60 years, ranging from roughly 20 to 80. Patients were allowed to have had prior anti-PD-1, anti-PD-L1 or anti-CTLA-4 therapy, and approximately 40% of the dose-escalation patients had been treated with checkpoint inhibitors. Partial responses were achieved by three dose-escalation patients, of whom one had hepatocellular carcinoma and two had cutaneous melanoma. The purpose of peripheral TCRbeta sequencing was to test whether ivuxolimab changed TCR sequence diversity and led to clonal T-cell expansion. The paper reports the monotherapy dose-escalation portion (N of about 50 patients) of the phase I ivuxolimab trial. Here is what the overall study found, with its caveats: Low levels of normalized T-cell clonal expansion were also seen in some nonresponding patients. Which antigens the clonally expanded peripheral T cells were specific for was not determined. At doses from 0.1 to 3.0 mg/kg, clonal expansion was seen in both CD4+ and CD8+ blood T cells between baseline and week 6. In the 0.1-3.0 mg/kg groups, partial responders were among the patients with the lowest normalized peripheral clonal expansion, particularly in CD8+ T cells. After ivuxolimab, expanded clones were on average more numerous among CD8+ T cells than among CD4+ T cells.

Patients with autoimmune disease history or receiving systemic immunosuppression were excluded from the trial. Peripheral blood for TCR sequencing was collected from all dose cohorts at baseline, on cycle 4 day 1, and on cycle 7 day 1. The samples were drawn from a first-in-human, open-label, multicenter phase I dose-escalation trial of ivuxolimab. The trial enrolled adults with locally advanced or metastatic head and neck squamous cell, hepatocellular, melanoma or renal cell carcinoma. Before TCR sequencing, CD4+ T cells and CD8+ T cells were sorted from peripheral blood as separate populations. This clone was observed a few times. There is no known antigen for this receptor. Base quality data are lacking; no much larger clone is found one base away. To sequence the TCRbeta CDR3 region, genomic DNA was isolated from the sorted cells. TCRbeta CDR3 regions were sequenced using the immunoSEQ Assay. What TCRdb holds here is the immuneACCESS table cut down to in-frame rearrangements. Part of the clones is not present; checked against another copy, under half of the missing clones reflect an unresolved V gene, and the others are unexplained. This sample is represented by about 85,000 clones; 80% to 90% of them were singletons. In total, the top ten clones hold 2% of the sample.

Based on the germline V gene, the CDR1 and CDR2 sequences are ENHRY and SYGVKD. Counted from cysteine to phenylalanine, this CDR3 has 14 amino acids. Of the read, only the CDR3 DNA is kept; its 42 bases are in frame from base 1. The trim is 11 bases for V and 2 bases for J, with a gap of 18 bases between the germline ends. This sample comprised CD4+ or CD8+ T cells sorted from blood, obtained in a trial of the OX40 agonist ivuxolimab. Recombination connected TRBV10-3 to TRBJ1-1; there is no confident call for the D gene. This TCR was sampled from an adult with an advanced solid tumor such as melanoma, head and neck, liver or kidney cancer. Here is the DNA: TGTGCCGCCAGGACGGGGAACCTTAACACTGAAGCTTTCTTT. This codes for CAARTGNLNTEAFF.